This T cell receptor beta chain is from a study of CD8+ T cells in alopecia areata. Study observations and caveats: Scalp sequencing also captures normal skin's resident alphabeta T cells. Unlike in mice, where it was clearer, TCR sharing across patients was less clear, possibly HLA-related.

The V gene's germline CDR1 is MGHRA and CDR2 YSYEKL. This CDR3 spans 16 amino acids. V shed 1 base and J 0 bases; nucleotides not matched to a gene: 5. About this clone itself: The antigen is not known.

Samples from alopecia areata patients were lesional scalp punch biopsies and peripheral blood. RNA extraction and reverse transcription yielded cDNA as sequencing template. Sequencing used immunoSEQ multiplex PCR; TCRdb keeps in-frame clones, though not all of them. The data contain around 15,000 clones, about three fifths of them singletons. The V and J genes are TRBV4-1 and TRBJ2-7; 8 bases fit TRBD2. This TCR was recovered from a human donor with alopecia areata. Sequences were obtained from skin. CDR3 protein: CASSQVSGLASYEQYF. In nucleotides, the CDR3 is TGCGCCAGCAGCCAAGTAAGCGGACTAGCCTCCTACGAGCAGTACTTC.